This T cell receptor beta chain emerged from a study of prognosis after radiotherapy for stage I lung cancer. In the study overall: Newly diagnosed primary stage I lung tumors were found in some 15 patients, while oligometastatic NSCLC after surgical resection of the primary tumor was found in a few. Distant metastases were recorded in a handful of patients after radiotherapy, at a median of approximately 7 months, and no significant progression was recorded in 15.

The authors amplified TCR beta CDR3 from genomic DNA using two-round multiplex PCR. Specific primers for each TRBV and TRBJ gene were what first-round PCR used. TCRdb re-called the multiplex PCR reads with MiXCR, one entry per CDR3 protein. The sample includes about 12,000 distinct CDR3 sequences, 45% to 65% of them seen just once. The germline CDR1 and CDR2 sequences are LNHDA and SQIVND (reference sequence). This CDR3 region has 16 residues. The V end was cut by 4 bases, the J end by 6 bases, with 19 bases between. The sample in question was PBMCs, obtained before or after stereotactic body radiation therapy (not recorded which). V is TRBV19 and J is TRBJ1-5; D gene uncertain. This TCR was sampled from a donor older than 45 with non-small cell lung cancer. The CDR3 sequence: CASSTLGGKPTQPQHF. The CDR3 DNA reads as TGTGCCAGTAGTACCCTTGGAGGCAAGCCCACTCAGCCCCAGCATTTT.